This T cell receptor (beta chain) was sequenced during a study of human T cells and chemical hapten exposure. Looking at the study overall: Sensitization employed 2% DPC on approximately 2 cm by approximately 2 cm of upper inner arm skin. Study findings and constraints: The number of TCRs above 1 in 1000 frequency did not change after DPC sensitization.

One entry per CDR3 protein, called by TCRdb with MiXCR from the RACE reads. Of 100,000 to 150,000 distinct CDR3 sequences in the sample, 13% are singletons; the top ten hold about 3%. The CDR3 is 16 residues long. Germline-derived CDR1 and CDR2 are SGDLS and YYNGEE. Trimming removed 3 bases from V and 1 base from J, with 13 bases in between. Time point noted: pre-sensitization, week 0. The treatment is: therapeutic diphenylcyclopropenone sensitization with weekly scalp DPC. Blood, whole and unfractionated, served as the source for total RNA extraction. As for this clonotype: What it binds is not known.

V gene TRBV9 combines with J gene TRBJ2-2; a possible D gene is TRBD1 (6 bases). The receptor comes from a woman aged 18-29 years with alopecia areata. Some clones in this sample may be carry-over from other donors' samples. Sequenced material: whole blood, taken in connection with sensitization to the hapten diphenylcyclopropenone (DPC). The CDR3 coding sequence is TGTGCCAGCAGCGCCCAGGGGTCCTTGAACACCGGGGAGCTGTTTTTT. The encoded protein is CASSAQGSLNTGELFF.